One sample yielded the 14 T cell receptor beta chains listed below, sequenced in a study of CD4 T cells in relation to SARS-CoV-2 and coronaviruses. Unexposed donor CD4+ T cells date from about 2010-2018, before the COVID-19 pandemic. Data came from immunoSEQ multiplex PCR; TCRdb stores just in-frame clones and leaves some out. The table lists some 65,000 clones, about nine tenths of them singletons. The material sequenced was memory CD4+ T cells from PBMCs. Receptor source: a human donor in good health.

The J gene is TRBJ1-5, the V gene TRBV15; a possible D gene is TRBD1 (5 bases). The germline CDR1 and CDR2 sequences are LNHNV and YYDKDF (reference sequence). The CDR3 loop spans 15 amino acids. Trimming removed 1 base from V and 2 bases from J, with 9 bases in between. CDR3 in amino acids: CATSRAAGGNQPQHF. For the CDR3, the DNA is TGTGCCACCAGCAGAGCTGCGGGGGGCAATCAGCCCCAGCATTTT.

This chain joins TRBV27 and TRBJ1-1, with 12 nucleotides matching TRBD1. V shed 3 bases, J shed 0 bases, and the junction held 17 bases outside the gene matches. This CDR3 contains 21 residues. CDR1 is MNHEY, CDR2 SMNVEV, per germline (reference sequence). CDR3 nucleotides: TGTGCCAGCAGTTTGGGGAGGGGTTTCAAGGGACAGGGGGCTCTGAACACTGAAGCTTTCTTT. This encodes CASSLGRGFKGQGALNTEAFF.

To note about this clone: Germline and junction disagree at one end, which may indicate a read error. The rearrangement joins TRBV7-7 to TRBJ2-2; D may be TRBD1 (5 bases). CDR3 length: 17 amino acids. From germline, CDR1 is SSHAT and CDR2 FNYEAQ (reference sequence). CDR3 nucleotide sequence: TGTGCTAGCAGCTTAGGTTCTGGGCAGGGAAGCACCGGGGAGCTGTTTTTT. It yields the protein CASSLGSGQGSTGELFF.

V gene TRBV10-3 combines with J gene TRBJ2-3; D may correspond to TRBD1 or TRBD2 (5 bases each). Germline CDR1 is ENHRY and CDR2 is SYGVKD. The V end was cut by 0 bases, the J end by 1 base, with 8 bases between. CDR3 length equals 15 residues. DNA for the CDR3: TGTGCCATCAGTGAGTCGAGGGGTGGCACAGATACGCAGTATTTT. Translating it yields CAISESRGGTDTQYF.

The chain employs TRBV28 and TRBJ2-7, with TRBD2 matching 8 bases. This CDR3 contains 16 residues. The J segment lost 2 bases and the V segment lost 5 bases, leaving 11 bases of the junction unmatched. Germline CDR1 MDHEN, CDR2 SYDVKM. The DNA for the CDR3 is TGTGCCAGCAGTCAGGTCGGGAGGGGCGGCCCCTACGAGCAGTACTTC. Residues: CASSQVGRGGPYEQYF.

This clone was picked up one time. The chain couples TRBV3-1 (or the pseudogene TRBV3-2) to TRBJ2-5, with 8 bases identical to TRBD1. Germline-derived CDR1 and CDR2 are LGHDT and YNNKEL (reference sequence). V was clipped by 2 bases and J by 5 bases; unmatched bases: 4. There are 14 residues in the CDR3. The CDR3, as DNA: TGTGCCAGCAGCCAAATGACAGGGGTCGAGACCCAGTACTTC. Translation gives CASSQMTGVETQYF.

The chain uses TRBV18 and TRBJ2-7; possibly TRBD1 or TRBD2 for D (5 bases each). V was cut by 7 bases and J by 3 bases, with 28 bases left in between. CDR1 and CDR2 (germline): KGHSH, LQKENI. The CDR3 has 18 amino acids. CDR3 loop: CASFLNGAGTEDNYEQYF. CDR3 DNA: TGTGCCAGCTTTCTCAATGGGGCCGGGACGGAAGATAACTACGAGCAGTACTTC.

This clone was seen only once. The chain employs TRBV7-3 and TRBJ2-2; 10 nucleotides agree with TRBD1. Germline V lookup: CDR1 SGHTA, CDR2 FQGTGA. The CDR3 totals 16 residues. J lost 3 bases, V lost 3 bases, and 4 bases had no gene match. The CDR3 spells CASSFDRGRDTGELFF. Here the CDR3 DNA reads TGTGCCAGCAGCTTTGACAGGGGGCGGGACACCGGGGAGCTGTTTTTT.

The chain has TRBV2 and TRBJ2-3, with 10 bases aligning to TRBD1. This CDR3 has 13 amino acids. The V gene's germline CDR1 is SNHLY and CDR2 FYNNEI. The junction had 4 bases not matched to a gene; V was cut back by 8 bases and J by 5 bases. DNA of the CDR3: TGTGCCAGCGGGACAGGGGCCATAGATACGCAGTATTTT. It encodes CASGTGAIDTQYF. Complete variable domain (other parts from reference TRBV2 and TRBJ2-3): EPEVTQTPSHQVTQMGQEVILRCVPISNHLYFYWYRQILGQKVEFLVSFYNNEISEKSEIFDDQFSVERPDGSNFTLKIRSTKLEDSAMYFCASGTGAIDTQYFGPGTRLTVL.

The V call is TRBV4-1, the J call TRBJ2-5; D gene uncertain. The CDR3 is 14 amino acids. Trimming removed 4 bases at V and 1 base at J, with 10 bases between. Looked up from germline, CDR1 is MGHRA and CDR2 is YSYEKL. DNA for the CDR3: TGCGCCAGCAGCCCCCAAGAGACCCAAGAGACCCAGTACTTC. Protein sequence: CASSPQETQETQYF.

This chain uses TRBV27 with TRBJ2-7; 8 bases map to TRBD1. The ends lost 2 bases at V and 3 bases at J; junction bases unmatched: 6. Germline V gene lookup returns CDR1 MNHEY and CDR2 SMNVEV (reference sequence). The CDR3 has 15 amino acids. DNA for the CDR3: TGTGCCAGCAGTTTAATTCCGGACAGGGTCTACGAGCAGTACTTC. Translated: CASSLIPDRVYEQYF.

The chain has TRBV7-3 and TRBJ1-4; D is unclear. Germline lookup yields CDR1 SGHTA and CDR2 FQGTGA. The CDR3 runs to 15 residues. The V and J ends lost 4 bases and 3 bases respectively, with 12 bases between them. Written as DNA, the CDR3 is TGTGCCAGCAGCTCCGCAGGTCGGGCTAATGAAAAACTGTTTTTT. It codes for CASSSAGRANEKLFF.

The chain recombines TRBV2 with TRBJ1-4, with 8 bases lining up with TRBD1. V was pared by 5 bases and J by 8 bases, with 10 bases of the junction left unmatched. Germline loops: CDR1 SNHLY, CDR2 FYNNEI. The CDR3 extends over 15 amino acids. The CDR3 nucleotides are TGTGCCAGCAGTCTGGACAGGGCGGTTGTAGAAAAACTGTTTTTT. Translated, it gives CASSLDRAVVEKLFF.

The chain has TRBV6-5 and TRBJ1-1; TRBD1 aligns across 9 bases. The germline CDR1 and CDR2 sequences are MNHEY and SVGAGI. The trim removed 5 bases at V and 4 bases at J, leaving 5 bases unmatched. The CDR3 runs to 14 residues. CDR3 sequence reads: CASSIQGAGTEAFF. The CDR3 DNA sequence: TGTGCCAGCAGTATACAGGGGGCCGGCACTGAAGCTTTCTTT.